The 5 T cell receptor beta chains below were found in one sample sequenced in a study of kidney transplant recipient with SARS-CoV-2 infection. TCRdb fed the reads into MiXCR, producing one record per CDR3 protein. The top ten clones hold around 6.8% of a sample with 200,000 to 300,000 distinct CDR3 sequences, about 28% of them seen once. Sequencing used a blood sample, obtained at baseline and on day 111 from a kidney transplant recipient. These receptors all stem from a young adult male patient who had COVID-19 and was a kidney transplant recipient. Some of these T cells may belong to the graft donor.

A note on this clonotype: This sequence may be a read error, since a much larger clone differs from it by one base. CDR3 loop: CASSLHGRDEAFF. CDR3 sequence (DNA): TGTGCCAGCAGCTTGCATGGCCGGGATGAAGCTTTCTTT. The chain uses TRBV5-4 and TRBJ1-1, with no clear D. Germline CDR1 is SGHNT and CDR2 is YYREEE (reference sequence). The ends were cut back, 1 base at V and 7 bases at J, with 11 bases in the middle. The CDR3 contains 13 residues.

At least ten counts were recorded for this clonotype. The chain uses TRBV5-1 and TRBJ1-2; D is ambiguous. The CDR3 runs to 16 residues. The V end lost 7 bases, the J end lost 4 bases, and 23 bases lay between the germline ends. From germline, CDR1 is SGHRS and CDR2 YFSETQ. CDR3: CASRVISVRKTYGYTF. The CDR3 nucleotides are TGCGCCAGCCGGGTTATATCGGTTCGAAAGACCTATGGCTACACCTTC. Complete variable domain (other parts from reference TRBV5-1 and TRBJ1-2): KAGVTQTPRYLIKTRGQQVTLSCSPISGHRSVSWYQQTPGQGLQFLFEYFSETQRNKGNFPGRFSGRQFSNSRSEMNVSTLELGDSALYLCASRVISVRKTYGYTFGSGTRLTVV.

As regards this clonotype: Since a much larger clone is just one base distant, this may be a read error. CDR3 protein: CASGLVVQETQYF. The CDR3 nucleotides read TGTGCCAGCGGCTTAGTGGTCCAAGAGACCCAGTACTTC. The rearrangement uses TRBV7-2 and TRBJ2-5; unclear D gene. Germline V lookup: CDR1 SGHTA, CDR2 FQGNSA. This CDR3 has 13 residues.

To note about this clonotype: The junction and the germline gene differ at one end; a read error may be behind it. The chain is built from TRBV9 and TRBJ2-3; TRBD2 agrees at 12 bases. This CDR3 is built from 16 residues. CDR1 and CDR2 (germline): SGDLS, YYNGEE. The CDR3 sequence is CTSSFPSGRAGVTQYF. CDR3 nucleotide sequence: TGTACCAGCAGCTTCCCTAGCGGGAGGGCCGGTGTTACGCAGTATTTT.

Ten or more counts support this clonotype. V and J are TRBV7-2 and TRBJ2-5; the D is unclear. Germline V gives CDR1 SGHTA, CDR2 FQGNSA. The CDR3 runs to 13 residues. Trimming pared 5 bases from V and 3 bases from J, leaving 10 bases between. The CDR3 DNA is TGTGCCAGCAGCCTTAACAGAAAAGAGACCCAGTACTTC. Protein product: CASSLNRKETQYF.